These T cell receptor beta chains were read from a single sample in a study of prognosis after radiotherapy for stage I lung cancer. TCRdb reprocessed the multiplex PCR reads with MiXCR, giving one entry per CDR3 protein. There are 45,000 to 70,000 distinct CDR3 sequences in the sample; approximately 25% occur only once, and 7.5% lies in the top ten. This sample comprised PBMCs, obtained before or after stereotactic body radiation therapy (not recorded which). Receptor source: a donor over 45 with non-small cell lung cancer. The CDR3 runs from the conserved cysteine through the conserved F or W. The D gene is left open where the match is weak. Clone size is shown for a subset of rows, as once, few, many or a class of expanded clone.

D: NA
J: TRBJ2-7
V: TRBV20-1
size: many
DNA: TGCAGTGCTAGAGATAGGGTGGACAGTCCCTACGAGCAGTACTTC
CDR3: CSARDRVDSPYEQYF

D: NA
J: TRBJ2-6
V: TRBV7-3
size: many
DNA: TGTGCCAGCAGCGGTACTGGGGCCAACGTCCTGACTTTC
CDR3: CASSGTGANVLTF

D: NA
J: TRBJ2-3
V: TRBV25-1
size: many
DNA: TGTGCCAGCAGTGAACACGGGGGCGATTACACAGATACGCAGTATTTT
CDR3: CASSEHGGDYTDTQYF

D: TRBD1
J: TRBJ1-4
V: TRBV18
size: many
DNA: TGTGCCAGCTCACCAACTCTGGGGACAGGGGATGAAAAACTGTTTTTT
CDR3: CASSPTLGTGDEKLFF

D: TRBD2
J: TRBJ2-1
V: TRBV11-1
size: many
DNA: TGTGCCAGCAGCACCATCTTCGGGGGGAGCTCCTACAATGAGCAGTTCTTC
CDR3: CASSTIFGGSSYNEQFF

D: TRBD2
J: TRBJ2-1
V: TRBV24-1
size: many
DNA: TGTGCCACCAGTGACTACCTAGCGGGGGACTACAATGAGCAGTTCTTC
CDR3: CATSDYLAGDYNEQFF

D: NA
J: TRBJ2-7
V: TRBV6-1
size: many
DNA: TGTGCCAGCAAAGACACCCTCGGAACTTACGAGCAGTACTTC
CDR3: CASKDTLGTYEQYF

D: NA
J: TRBJ1-5
V: TRBV20-1
size: many
DNA: TGCAGTGCTAGCGGGCGGAATCAGCCCCAGCATTTT
CDR3: CSASGRNQPQHF

D: NA
J: TRBJ2-7
V: TRBV20-1
size: many
DNA: TGCAGCACTGAGGGGGGCGTTACCTACGAGCAGTACTTC
CDR3: CSTEGGVTYEQYF

D: TRBD1
J: TRBJ1-6
V: TRBV20-1
size: many
DNA: TGCAGTGCACGACGACAGGGTGAGGATTCACCCCTCCACTTT
CDR3: CSARRQGEDSPLHF

D: NA
J: TRBJ1-5
V: TRBV30
size: many
DNA: TGTGCCTGGGCCACCAAGGGCCTTTTCAATCAGCCCCAGCATTTT
CDR3: CAWATKGLFNQPQHF

D: TRBD1
J: TRBJ1-2
V: TRBV3-1
size: many
DNA: TGTGCCAGCAGCCAAGGCAGGGGGCTTCAGTATGGCTACACCTTC
CDR3: CASSQGRGLQYGYTF

D: NA
J: TRBJ1-5
V: TRBV2
size: many
DNA: TGTGCCAGCAGTGAAGCGTTTCATCAGGGTTCGGGCAATCAGCCCCAGCATTTT
CDR3: CASSEAFHQGSGNQPQHF

D: TRBD1
J: TRBJ1-2
V: TRBV7-2
size: many
DNA: TGTGCCAGCAGCTTGCGGACAGGGCGGCAGGGCTACACCTTC
CDR3: CASSLRTGRQGYTF

D: NA
J: TRBJ1-2
V: TRBV7-2
size: NA
DNA: TGTGCCAGCAGCTTAATTGGGTCTGAGGGCTACACCTTC
CDR3: CASSLIGSEGYTF

D: NA
J: TRBJ1-6
V: TRBV4-3
size: many
DNA: TGCGCCAGCAGCCAAGATCGGGATTCACCCCTCCACTTT
CDR3: CASSQDRDSPLHF

D: NA
J: TRBJ1-1
V: TRBV5-1
size: many
DNA: TGCGCCAGCAGGGATCAGGGGATCACTGAAGCTTTCTTT
CDR3: CASRDQGITEAFF

D: NA
J: TRBJ1-1
V: TRBV7-3
size: many
DNA: TGTGCCAGCAGCCCCAGTGGCGCGAACACTGAAGCTTTCTTT
CDR3: CASSPSGANTEAFF

D: NA
J: TRBJ2-7
V: TRBV19
size: NA
DNA: TGTGCCAGTAGTAGCCACGGTTCCGACGAGCAGTACTTC
CDR3: CASSSHGSDEQYF

D: NA
J: TRBJ2-3
V: TRBV19
size: many
DNA: TGTGCCAGTAGTATGCCTCGCACAGATACGCAGTATTTT
CDR3: CASSMPRTDTQYF

D: TRBD2
J: TRBJ2-1
V: TRBV30
size: many
DNA: TGTGCCTGGACTTTGCGGGGGGCCTACAATGAGCAGTTCTTC
CDR3: CAWTLRGAYNEQFF

D: TRBD1
J: TRBJ1-6
V: TRBV5-5
size: many
DNA: TGTGCCAGCAGCTTGGAGGGACAGGGCTATTCACCCCTCCACTTT
CDR3: CASSLEGQGYSPLHF

D: TRBD2
J: TRBJ2-7
V: TRBV6-2/TRBV6-3
size: many
DNA: TGTGCCAGCAGTCCTCGGGGGAGCGGGGGGGTGAATGAGCAGTACTTC
CDR3: CASSPRGSGGVNEQYF

D: TRBD2
J: TRBJ2-3
V: TRBV12-3/TRBV12-4
size: NA
DNA: TGTGCCAGCAGTTCCTTGACGGGGGGGGCAAGGGATACGCAGTTTTTT
CDR3: CASSSLTGGARDTQFF

D: NA
J: TRBJ2-7
V: TRBV7-2
size: many
DNA: TGTGCCAGCAGCTTATCCGGGACGACGATGGGGGAGCAGTACTTC
CDR3: CASSLSGTTMGEQYF

D: NA
J: TRBJ1-1
V: TRBV7-9
size: NA
DNA: TGTGCCAGCAGCCAAACACAGGACACTGAAGCTTTCTTT
CDR3: CASSQTQDTEAFF

D: NA
J: TRBJ2-3
V: TRBV5-6
size: NA
DNA: TGTGACAGCAGCTTGGTGTCGGGGGGCAGCACAGATACGCAGTATTTT
CDR3: CDSSLVSGGSTDTQYF

D: NA
J: TRBJ1-4
V: TRBV6-5
size: many
DNA: TGTGCCAGCAGGTACCACGGGGAGAGGGTGCGTGAAAAACTGTTTTTT
CDR3: CASRYHGERVREKLFF

D: NA
J: TRBJ1-3
V: TRBV6-4
size: many
DNA: TGTGCCAGCAGTGAGGGCGGAACCACCATATATTTT
CDR3: CASSEGGTTIYF

D: TRBD1
J: TRBJ2-2
V: TRBV4-1
size: NA
DNA: TGCGCCAGCAGCCAAGACGACAGGGAGACCGGGGAGCTGTTTTTT
CDR3: CASSQDDRETGELFF

D: NA
J: TRBJ2-2
V: TRBV7-2
size: many
DNA: TGTGCCAGCAGCCGACAACACAGAACGTCCGGGGAGCTGTTTTTT
CDR3: CASSRQHRTSGELFF

D: NA
J: TRBJ1-4
V: TRBV20-1
size: many
DNA: TGCAGTGCTACAGGACCTAATGAAAAACTGTTTTTT
CDR3: CSATGPNEKLFF

D: NA
J: TRBJ1-5
V: TRBV11-2
size: many
DNA: TGTGCCAGCAGCTTAGGATCGTCGGGGCCCCAGCATTTT
CDR3: CASSLGSSGPQHF

D: NA
J: TRBJ1-5
V: TRBV7-8
size: many
DNA: TGTGCCAGCAGCTTATCGGGCAGAGGAAATCAGCCCCAGCATTTT
CDR3: CASSLSGRGNQPQHF

D: NA
J: TRBJ1-2
V: TRBV6-4
size: many
DNA: TGTGCCAGCAGCAGCACGCGGGGTAACTATGGCTACACCTTC
CDR3: CASSSTRGNYGYTF

D: NA
J: TRBJ1-5
V: TRBV10-3
size: many
DNA: TGTGCCATCAGTGTTGGGCCAGAAAGGGCCAATCAGCCCCAGCATTTT
CDR3: CAISVGPERANQPQHF

D: NA
J: TRBJ2-4
V: TRBV27
size: many
DNA: TGTGCCAGCATGCTGGGGGTCGGACTAGCCAAAAACATTCAGTACTTC
CDR3: CASMLGVGLAKNIQYF

D: NA
J: TRBJ1-5
V: TRBV4-2
size: NA
DNA: TGTGCCAGCAGTCAATTCCCCGGCGGAGATATCAGTCAGCCCCAGCATTTT
CDR3: CASSQFPGGDISQPQHF

D: NA
J: TRBJ2-2
V: TRBV18
size: NA
DNA: TGTGCCAGCTCACCACTTTCCACCCATACCGGGGAGCCGTTTTTT
CDR3: CASSPLSTHTGEPFF

D: TRBD2
J: TRBJ2-5
V: TRBV7-7
size: few
DNA: TGTGCTAGCAGTTTCCTAGCGGGGGGCCAGGAGACCCAGTACTTC
CDR3: CASSFLAGGQETQYF

D: TRBD1
J: TRBJ1-3
V: TRBV12-3/TRBV12-4
size: many
DNA: TGTGCCAGCAGTTCCCGACAGGGGCCTAGCTCTGGAAACACCATATATTTT
CDR3: CASSSRQGPSSGNTIYF

D: TRBD2
J: TRBJ2-1
V: TRBV6-1
size: NA
DNA: TGTGCCATCGGGGGGGTGGTTGGTGAGCAGTTCTTC
CDR3: CAIGGVVGEQFF

D: NA
J: TRBJ2-5
V: TRBV7-2
size: many
DNA: TGTGCCAGCAGCTTAGCATTGAAAGAGACCCAGTACTTC
CDR3: CASSLALKETQYF

D: NA
J: TRBJ2-5
V: TRBV12-3/TRBV12-4
size: many
DNA: TGTGCCAGCAGTTTTGGGGCAGTCCAAGAGACCCAGTACTTC
CDR3: CASSFGAVQETQYF

D: TRBD2
J: TRBJ2-1
V: TRBV29-1
size: NA
DNA: TGCAGCGTTCTGGGACTAGAGCACAATGAGCAGTTCTTC
CDR3: CSVLGLEHNEQFF

D: NA
J: TRBJ1-5
V: TRBV9
size: many
DNA: TGTGCCAGCAGCGTCGGGACGATCAATCAGCCCCAGCATTTT
CDR3: CASSVGTINQPQHF

D: NA
J: TRBJ2-1
V: TRBV5-1
size: many
DNA: TGTGCCAGCAGTTTAGACAATGAGCAGTTCTTC
CDR3: CASSLDNEQFF

D: NA
J: TRBJ1-5
V: TRBV20-1
size: many
DNA: TGCAGTGCTAGAGGGGATCAGCCCCAGCATTTT
CDR3: CSARGDQPQHF

D: NA
J: TRBJ2-5
V: TRBV12-5
size: many
DNA: TGTGCTAGTGGTTTGGGTTTACAAGAGACCCAGTACTTC
CDR3: CASGLGLQETQYF

D: NA
J: TRBJ2-1
V: TRBV11-2
size: NA
DNA: TGTGCAAGCAGCTTAGGTGGGATCACCTACAATGAGCAGTTCTTC
CDR3: CASSLGGITYNEQFF

D: NA
J: TRBJ2-5
V: TRBV10-3
size: few
DNA: TGTGCCATCAGTGAGTCTAAGGAAGAGACCCAGTACTTC
CDR3: CAISESKEETQYF

D: NA
J: TRBJ1-6
V: TRBV7-3
size: NA
DNA: TGCGCCAGCAGCCCAGGACCGATTTCACCCCTCCACTTT
CDR3: CASSPGPISPLHF

D: TRBD1
J: TRBJ2-5
V: TRBV6-1
size: many
DNA: TGTGCCAGCAGAGGGGGACAGGGAAGGGAGACCCAGTACTTC
CDR3: CASRGGQGRETQYF